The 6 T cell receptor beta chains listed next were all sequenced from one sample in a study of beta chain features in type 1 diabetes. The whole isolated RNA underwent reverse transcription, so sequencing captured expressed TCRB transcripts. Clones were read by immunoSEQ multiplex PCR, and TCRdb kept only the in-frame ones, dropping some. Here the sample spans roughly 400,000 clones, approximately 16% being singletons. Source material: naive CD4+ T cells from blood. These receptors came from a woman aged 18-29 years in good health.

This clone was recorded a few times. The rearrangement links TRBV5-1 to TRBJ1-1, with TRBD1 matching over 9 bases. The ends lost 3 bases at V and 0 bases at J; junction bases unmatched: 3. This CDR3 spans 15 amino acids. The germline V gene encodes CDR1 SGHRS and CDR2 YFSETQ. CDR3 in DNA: TGCGCCAGCAGCTGGGGACAGGGTATGAACACTGAAGCTTTCTTT. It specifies CASSWGQGMNTEAFF.

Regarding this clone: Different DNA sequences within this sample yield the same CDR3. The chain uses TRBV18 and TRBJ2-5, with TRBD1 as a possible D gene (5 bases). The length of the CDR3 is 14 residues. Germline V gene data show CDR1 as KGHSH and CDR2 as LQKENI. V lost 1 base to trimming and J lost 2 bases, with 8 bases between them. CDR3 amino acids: CASSPLDRQETQYF. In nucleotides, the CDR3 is TGTGCCAGCTCACCACTCGACAGACAAGAGACCCAGTACTTC.

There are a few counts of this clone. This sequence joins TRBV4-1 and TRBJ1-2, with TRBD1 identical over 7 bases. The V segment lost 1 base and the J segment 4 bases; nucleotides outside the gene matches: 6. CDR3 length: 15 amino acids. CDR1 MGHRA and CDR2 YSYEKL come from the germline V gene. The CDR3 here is CASSQVIRDSYGYTF. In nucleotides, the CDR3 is TGCGCCAGCAGCCAAGTAATCCGGGACAGCTATGGCTACACCTTC.

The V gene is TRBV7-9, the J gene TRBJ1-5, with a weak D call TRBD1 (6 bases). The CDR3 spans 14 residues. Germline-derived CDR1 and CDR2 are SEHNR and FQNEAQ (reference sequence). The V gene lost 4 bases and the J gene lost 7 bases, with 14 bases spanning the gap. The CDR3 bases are TGTGCCAGCAGCTCCGGGGGGCCTAAACAGCCCCAGCATTTT. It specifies CASSSGGPKQPQHF.

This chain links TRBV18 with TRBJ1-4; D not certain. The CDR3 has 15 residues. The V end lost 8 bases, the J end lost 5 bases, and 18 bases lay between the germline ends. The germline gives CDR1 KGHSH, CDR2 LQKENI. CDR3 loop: CASTGREGLNEKLFF. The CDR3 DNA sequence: TGTGCCAGCACCGGGAGAGAAGGATTAAATGAAAAACTGTTTTTT.

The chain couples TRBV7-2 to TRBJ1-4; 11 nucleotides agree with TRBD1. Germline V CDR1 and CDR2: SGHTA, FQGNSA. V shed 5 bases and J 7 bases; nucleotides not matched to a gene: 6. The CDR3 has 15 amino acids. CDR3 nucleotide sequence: TGTGCCAGCAGCCCGGACAGGGGGCGGAGTGAAAAACTGTTTTTT. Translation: CASSPDRGRSEKLFF.